The 30 T cell receptor beta chains below come from one sample, sequenced in a study of T cell responses to AZD1222 COVID-19 vaccine. Clones were read by immunoSEQ multiplex PCR, and TCRdb kept only the in-frame ones, dropping some. This table holds some 120,000 clones, 75% to 95% found once. The source was peripheral blood, collected on day 0 of AZD1222 vaccination. These receptor sequences come from an adult in good health.

The chain uses TRBV2 and TRBJ2-2, with D perhaps TRBD1 (6 bases). Germline V gene data show CDR1 as SNHLY and CDR2 as FYNNEI. V lost 0 bases to trimming and J lost 3 bases, with 11 bases between them. The CDR3 sequence is 16 residues long. The CDR3 coding sequence is TGTGCCAGCAGTGAAGCCTCGGGACACTACACCGGGGAGCTGTTTTTT. This sequence encodes CASSEASGHYTGELFF.

This clone was observed once. The rearrangement uses TRBV6-8 and TRBJ1-5; D ambiguous. Per the germline V gene, CDR1 is MNHGY and CDR2 is SAAAGT. This CDR3 region has 17 residues. The ends were cut back, 0 bases at V and 3 bases at J, with 15 bases in the middle. Here the CDR3 reads CASSYSAREPVNQPQHF. Written as DNA, the CDR3 is TGTGCCAGCAGTTACTCCGCCAGAGAGCCGGTCAATCAGCCCCAGCATTTT.

This clone appeared once. The V gene is TRBV9, the J gene TRBJ2-7, with 8 bases lining up with TRBD2. This CDR3 is built from 15 residues. CDR1 is SGDLS, CDR2 YYNGEE, per germline. V shed 0 bases, J shed 3 bases, and the junction held 5 bases outside the gene matches. The CDR3 nucleotides are TGTGCCAGCAGCGTAGGGGGCGGGAGGTTCTACGAGCAGTACTTC. Translating it yields CASSVGGGRFYEQYF.

V gene TRBV10-3 combines with J gene TRBJ2-5; possible D gene TRBD1, 5 bases. Germline lookup yields CDR1 ENHRY and CDR2 SYGVKD. With 6 bases removed from V and 9 bases from J, the gap between germline ends came to 17 bases. The CDR3 runs 13 residues. The CDR3 is CAIRDTEVVAQYF. The CDR3 DNA follows: TGTGCCATCAGGGACACCGAGGTCGTGGCCCAGTACTTC.

DNA for the CDR3: TGCGCCAGCAGCTTGGAGGCCGGGTCAGATACGCAGTATTTT. Its translation is CASSLEAGSDTQYF. The chain combines TRBV5-1 with TRBJ2-3; the D is unclear. The CDR3 runs 14 residues. Per germline, CDR1 SGHRS and CDR2 YFSETQ. Between the trimmed V and J ends, which lost 0 bases and 4 bases, there was a span of 9 bases.

The chain uses TRBV6-2 or TRBV6-3 and TRBJ2-1; the D gene is possibly TRBD1 (5 bases). The CDR3 has 15 amino acids. CDR1 and CDR2 (germline): MNHEY, SVGEGT. V gave up 5 bases and J gave up 7 bases, with 18 bases separating them. CDR3 amino acids: CASSNGATVENEQFF. CDR3 bases: TGTGCCAGCAGTAATGGGGCTACCGTCGAGAATGAGCAGTTCTTC.

This clone was detected only once. V and J are TRBV5-1 and TRBJ1-1; TRBD1 is a possible D gene (5 bases). V dropped 4 bases and J dropped 1 base, with 17 bases sitting between them. Germline lookup yields CDR1 SGHRS and CDR2 YFSETQ. The CDR3 spans 16 residues. The DNA for the CDR3 is TGCGCCAGCAGCCAAGGGACGACTATTCAGAACACTGAAGCTTTCTTT. As protein: CASSQGTTIQNTEAFF.

The chain joins TRBV5-1 to TRBJ2-1, with 11 positions matching TRBD2. The V gene's germline CDR1 is SGHRS and CDR2 YFSETQ. This CDR3 has 15 amino acids. J was trimmed by 6 bases and V by 4 bases; bases with no gene match: 6. The CDR3 DNA follows: TGCGCCAGCAGCCAGGCCGGGACTAGCGGCAATGAGCAGTTCTTC. Its translation: CASSQAGTSGNEQFF. Together with reference TRBV5-1 and TRBJ2-1, the CDR3 gives the full variable domain: KAGVTQTPRYLIKTRGQQVTLSCSPISGHRSVSWYQQTPGQGLQFLFEYFSETQRNKGNFPGRFSGRQFSNSRSEMNVSTLELGDSALYLCASSQAGTSGNEQFFGPGTRLTVL.

The J gene is TRBJ2-3, the V gene TRBV3-1 (or the pseudogene TRBV3-2); D may be TRBD1 (6 bases). The CDR3 has 19 amino acids. Trimming shortened V by 6 bases and J by 1 base, and 26 bases separated the two germline ends. Germline V lookup: CDR1 LGHDT, CDR2 YNNKEL (reference sequence). The CDR3 is CASRTAPGSDSVGTDTQYF. DNA for the CDR3: TGTGCCAGCAGGACTGCGCCGGGATCGGACAGCGTGGGCACAGATACGCAGTATTTT.

The chain is built from TRBV6-6 and TRBJ2-7; 7 nucleotides line up with TRBD1. J was trimmed by 1 base and V by 6 bases; bases with no gene match: 6. CDR3 length equals 14 residues. Per the germline V gene, CDR1 is MNHNY and CDR2 is SVGAGI (reference sequence). Here the CDR3 reads CASSRGQASYEQYF. The CDR3, as DNA: TGTGCCAGCAGCCGAGGACAGGCTTCCTACGAGCAGTACTTC.

This sequence joins TRBV30 and TRBJ1-5; tentatively, D is TRBD1 (5 bases). Trimming removed 3 bases from V and 6 bases from J, with 15 bases in between. The CDR3 is made up of 14 amino acids. CDR1 and CDR2 from the germline V gene are GTSNPN and SVGIG (reference sequence). For the CDR3, the DNA is TGTGCCTGGAGGGGCCGGGGGTTGGGTCAGCCCCAGCATTTT. It specifies CAWRGRGLGQPQHF.

This rearrangement joins TRBV6-5 to TRBJ1-1, with D unclear. The CDR3 runs to 11 residues. Germline V gene data show CDR1 as MNHEY and CDR2 as SVGAGI. V lost 8 bases and J lost 3, with 7 bases in between. CDR3 in amino acids: CASPGDTEAFF. CDR3 DNA sequence: TGTGCCAGCCCCGGGGACACTGAAGCTTTCTTT.

Here the CDR3 DNA reads TGTGCCAGCAGCTTAGCGGCGGCTGAAGCTTTCTTT. It specifies CASSLAAAEAFF. The chain carries TRBV7-9 and TRBJ1-1; D not resolved. Per germline, CDR1 SEHNR and CDR2 FQNEAQ (reference sequence). This CDR3 spans 12 amino acids. The ends were cut back, 0 bases at V and 6 bases at J, with 5 bases in the middle.

This sequence joins TRBV19 and TRBJ2-1, with 9 bases lining up with TRBD1. The J segment lost 5 bases and the V segment lost 9 bases, leaving 5 bases of the junction unmatched. CDR3 size: 13 residues. Germline assignment: CDR1 LNHDA and CDR2 SQIVND (reference sequence). CDR3 coding DNA: TGTGCCAGCCGGGACAGGGCAAACAATGAGCAGTTCTTC. Protein product: CASRDRANNEQFF. The full variable domain, with the rest looked up from reference TRBV19 and TRBJ2-1, is DGGITQSPKYLFRKEGQNVTLSCEQNLNHDAMYWYRQDPGQGLRLIYYSQIVNDFQKGDIAEGYSVSREKKESFPLTVTSAQKNPTAFYLCASRDRANNEQFFGPGTRLTVL.

The chain is built from TRBV19 and TRBJ1-5; D call uncertain. This CDR3 is built from 13 residues. Per the germline V gene, CDR1 is LNHDA and CDR2 is SQIVND (reference sequence). V was clipped by 2 bases and J by 6 bases, with 8 bases between them. The CDR3 DNA reads TGTGCCAGTAGTATATATGTCCGTCAGCCCCAGCATTTT. Its protein product is CASSIYVRQPQHF.

The V gene is TRBV18, the J gene TRBJ1-4, with no clear D. Germline V CDR1 and CDR2: KGHSH, LQKENI. CDR3 size: 15 residues. V lost 2 bases to trimming and J lost 3 bases, with 10 bases between them. CDR3 nucleotide sequence: TGTGCCAGCTCACCAACGCTCGCGGCTAATGAAAAACTGTTTTTT. This gives the protein CASSPTLAANEKLFF.

The rearrangement uses TRBV6-4 and TRBJ2-1, with D maybe TRBD2 (6 bases). The V end was cut by 6 bases, the J end by 3 bases, with 15 bases between. CDR3 length: 15 residues. CDR1 is MRHNA, CDR2 SNTAGT, per germline. The CDR3 reads CASSPGDRNYNEQFF. CDR3 in DNA: TGTGCCAGCAGCCCGGGAGATCGCAACTACAATGAGCAGTTCTTC.

This clone is a singleton in its sample. V gene TRBV20-1 combines with J gene TRBJ2-2; 8 bases agree with TRBD2. V lost 6 bases to trimming and J lost 2 bases; unmatched junction nucleotides: 5. The CDR3 is made up of 14 amino acids. Germline loops: CDR1 DFQATT, CDR2 SNEGSKA (reference sequence). CDR3 sequence: CSASSGANTGELFF. CDR3 DNA: TGCAGTGCCAGTAGCGGGGCCAACACCGGGGAGCTGTTTTTT.

This chain joins TRBV18 and TRBJ1-6, with TRBD1 matching over 7 bases. V dropped 0 bases and J dropped 13; count of bases not matched to a gene: 18. The CDR3 covers 18 residues. CDR1 is KGHSH and CDR2 is LQKENI in the germline V gene. This CDR3 is CASSPPTGVGTLVSPLHF. The DNA for the CDR3 is TGTGCCAGCTCACCACCAACAGGGGTTGGGACCTTGGTGTCGCCCCTCCACTTT.

J is TRBJ1-1 and V is TRBV29-1; TRBD1 matches 7 bases. Losses at the gene ends were 4 bases for V and 8 bases for J; bases not matched to a gene: 10. The CDR3 runs 13 residues. Germline lookup yields CDR1 SQVTM and CDR2 ANQGSEA. The DNA for the CDR3 is TGCAGCGTTGGGATTCTTTCAGGGGGAGAAGCTTTCTTT. Protein: CSVGILSGGEAFF. Variable domain in full (rest from reference TRBV29-1 and TRBJ1-1): SAVISQKPSRDICQRGTSLTIQCQVDSQVTMMFWYRQQPGQSLTLIATANQGSEATYESGFVIDKFPISRPNLTFSTLTVSNMSPEDSSIYLCSVGILSGGEAFFGQGTRLTVV.

This clone was seen only a few times. J is TRBJ2-7 and V is TRBV6-6; the match to TRBD1 covers 10 bases. CDR1 and CDR2 (germline): MNHNY, SVGAGI (reference sequence). J gave up 4 bases and V 6 bases, and 12 bases lay outside the gene matches. The CDR3 covers 16 residues. The CDR3 nucleotides read TGTGCCAGCAGCCGATCCTCGACAGGGGGCAGGTACGAGCAGTACTTC. Its translation: CASSRSSTGGRYEQYF.

The V gene is TRBV19, the J gene TRBJ1-6; 7 bases fit TRBD1. The CDR3 length is 14 residues. Germline trimming cut 5 bases from V and 7 bases from J; bases unmatched to any gene: 5. Germline V gives CDR1 LNHDA, CDR2 SQIVND (reference sequence). The CDR3 loop is CASSSGQINSPLHF. The CDR3 DNA reads as TGTGCCAGTAGTTCGGGACAGATAAATTCACCCCTCCACTTT.

The rearrangement links TRBV29-1 to TRBJ2-3; D gene uncertain. This CDR3 comprises 14 residues. Germline-derived CDR1 and CDR2 are SQVTM and ANQGSEA. Trimming removed 7 bases from V and 1 base from J, with 15 bases in between. In nucleotides, the CDR3 is TGCAGCGCTCAAACGGATGTGGGCACAGATACGCAGTATTTT. Translation: CSAQTDVGTDTQYF.

This clone was seen ten or more times. The rearrangement joins TRBV9 to TRBJ2-3; TRBD2 matches 12 bases. The trim removed 4 bases at V and 4 bases at J, leaving 10 bases unmatched. CDR1 SGDLS and CDR2 YYNGEE come from the germline V gene. CDR3 length equals 17 residues. The DNA of the CDR3 is TGTGCCAGCAGCCCTACGACTAGCGGGAGCAACGCAGATACGCAGTATTTT. It specifies CASSPTTSGSNADTQYF. The full variable domain, in which reference TRBV9 and TRBJ2-3 provide the parts outside the CDR3, is DSGVTQTPKHLITATGQRVTLRCSPRSGDLSVYWYQQSLDQGLQFLIQYYNGEERAKGNILERFSAQQFPDLHSELNLSSLELGDSALYFCASSPTTSGSNADTQYFGPGTRLTVL.

The rearrangement uses TRBV6-6 and TRBJ2-1; 7 bases fit TRBD1. In germline, CDR1 is MNHNY, CDR2 SVGAGI (reference sequence). The CDR3 covers 12 residues. Trimming took 4 bases from V and 15 from J; bases not matched to a gene: 9. The CDR3 loop is CASSLATGSLFF. The CDR3 DNA reads TGTGCCAGCAGTTTGGCGACAGGGTCCCTGTTCTTC.

J is TRBJ1-3 and V is TRBV7-8; no firm D call. The germline V and J ends were trimmed by 4 bases and 9 bases, with 16 bases remaining between them. The CDR3 contains 14 residues. Germline assignment: CDR1 SGHVS and CDR2 FQNEAQ. The CDR3 protein is CASSSVAIPGTIYF. Written as DNA, the CDR3 is TGTGCCAGCAGCTCCGTTGCTATCCCTGGCACCATATATTTT.

The rearrangement uses TRBV7-9 and TRBJ2-5; possibly TRBD1 for D (5 bases). V lost 4 bases, J lost 2 bases, and 11 bases lay in between. CDR1 SEHNR and CDR2 FQNEAQ come from the germline V gene (reference sequence). The CDR3 sequence is 14 residues long. CDR3 loop: CASSYRQIQETQYF. CDR3 DNA: TGTGCCAGCAGCTACCGACAGATACAAGAGACCCAGTACTTC.

The chain recombines TRBV28 with TRBJ1-1, with 7 bases matching TRBD1. V gave up 6 bases and J gave up 0 bases; unmatched junction bases: 7. Germline CDR1 and CDR2: MDHEN and SYDVKM. The CDR3 extends over 15 amino acids. The CDR3 here is CASSLPGQLNTEAFF. The CDR3 DNA reads TGTGCCAGCAGCCTACCGGGACAGCTGAACACTGAAGCTTTCTTT.

The chain employs TRBV5-1 and TRBJ2-4, with D tentatively TRBD1 or TRBD2 (5 bases each). Germline lookup yields CDR1 SGHRS and CDR2 YFSETQ. The CDR3 is made up of 14 amino acids. The V end lost 4 bases, the J end lost 0 bases, and 8 bases lay between the germline ends. DNA for the CDR3: TGCGCCAGCAGCGAGGGGTTAGCCAAAAACATTCAGTACTTC. Translated, it gives CASSEGLAKNIQYF.

The gene calls are TRBV6-5 and TRBJ1-1; D is undetermined. Trimming took off 7 bases at V and 0 bases at J, with 15 bases between the two ends. Per germline, CDR1 MNHEY and CDR2 SVGAGI. This CDR3 spans 15 amino acids. For the CDR3, the DNA is TGTGCCAGCACCCCCCTCACGGCGTTGAACACTGAAGCTTTCTTT. As protein: CASTPLTALNTEAFF.